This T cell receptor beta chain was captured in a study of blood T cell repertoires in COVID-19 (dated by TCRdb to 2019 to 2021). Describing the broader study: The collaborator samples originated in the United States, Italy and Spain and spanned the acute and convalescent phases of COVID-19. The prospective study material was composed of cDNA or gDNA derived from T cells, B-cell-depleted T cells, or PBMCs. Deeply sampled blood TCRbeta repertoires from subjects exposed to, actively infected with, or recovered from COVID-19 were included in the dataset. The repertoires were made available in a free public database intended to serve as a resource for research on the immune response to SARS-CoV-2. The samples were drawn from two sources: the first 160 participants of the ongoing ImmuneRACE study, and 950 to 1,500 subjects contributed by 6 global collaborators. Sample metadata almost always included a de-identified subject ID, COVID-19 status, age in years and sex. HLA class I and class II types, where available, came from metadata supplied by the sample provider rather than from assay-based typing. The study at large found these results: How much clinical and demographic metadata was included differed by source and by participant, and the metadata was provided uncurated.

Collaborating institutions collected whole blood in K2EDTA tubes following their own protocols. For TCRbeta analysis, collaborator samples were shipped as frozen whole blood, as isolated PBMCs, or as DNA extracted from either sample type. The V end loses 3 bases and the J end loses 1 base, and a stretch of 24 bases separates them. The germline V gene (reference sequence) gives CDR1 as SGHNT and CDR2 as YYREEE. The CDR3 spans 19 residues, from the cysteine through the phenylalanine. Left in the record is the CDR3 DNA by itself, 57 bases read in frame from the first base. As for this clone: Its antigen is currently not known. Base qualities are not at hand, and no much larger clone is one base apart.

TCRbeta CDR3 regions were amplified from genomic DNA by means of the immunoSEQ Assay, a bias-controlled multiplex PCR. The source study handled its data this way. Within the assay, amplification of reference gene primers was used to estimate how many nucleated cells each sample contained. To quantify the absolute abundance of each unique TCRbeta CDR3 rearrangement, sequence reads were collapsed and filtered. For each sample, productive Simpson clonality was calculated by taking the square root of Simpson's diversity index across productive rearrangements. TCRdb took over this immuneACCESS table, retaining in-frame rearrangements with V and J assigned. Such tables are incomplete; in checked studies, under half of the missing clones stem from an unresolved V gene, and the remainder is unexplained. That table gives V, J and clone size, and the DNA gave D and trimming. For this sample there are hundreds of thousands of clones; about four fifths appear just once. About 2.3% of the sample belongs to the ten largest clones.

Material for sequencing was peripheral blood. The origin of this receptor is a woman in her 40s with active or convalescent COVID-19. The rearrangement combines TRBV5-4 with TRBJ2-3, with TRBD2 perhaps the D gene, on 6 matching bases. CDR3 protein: CASSSGTRYGGTGTDTQYF. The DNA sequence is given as TGTGCCAGCAGCTCGGGGACGAGATACGGGGGAACGGGCACAGATACGCAGTATTTT. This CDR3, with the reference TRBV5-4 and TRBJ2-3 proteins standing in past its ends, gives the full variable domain ETGVTQSPTHLIKTRGQQVTLRCSSQSGHNTVSWYQQALGQGPQFIFQYYREEENGRGNFPPRFSGLQFPNYSSELNVNALELDDSALYLCASSSGTRYGGTGTDTQYFGPGTRLTVL.